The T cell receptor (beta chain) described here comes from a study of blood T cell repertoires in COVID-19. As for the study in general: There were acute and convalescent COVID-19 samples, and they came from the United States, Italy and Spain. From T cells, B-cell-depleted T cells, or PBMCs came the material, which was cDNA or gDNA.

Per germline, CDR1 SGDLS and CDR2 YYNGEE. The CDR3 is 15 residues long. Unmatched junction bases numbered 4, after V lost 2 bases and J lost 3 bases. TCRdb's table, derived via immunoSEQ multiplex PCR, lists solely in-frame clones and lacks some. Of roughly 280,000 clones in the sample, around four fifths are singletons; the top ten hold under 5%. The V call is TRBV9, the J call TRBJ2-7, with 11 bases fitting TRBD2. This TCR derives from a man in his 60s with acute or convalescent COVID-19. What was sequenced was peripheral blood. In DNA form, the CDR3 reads TGTGCCAGCAGCGTGGGGACTAGCGGCGGCTACGAGCAGTACTTC. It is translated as CASSVGTSGGYEQYF.